A selection of T cell receptor beta chains follows, all from one sample in a study of monozygotic twins with inflammatory bowel disease. TCRdb re-called the 5' RACE reads; every CDR3 protein appears as one record, without DNA. The table for this sample gives 120,000 to 150,000 distinct CDR3 sequences. The sequencing sample was made of blood. The receptors derive from a human donor with ulcerative colitis or Crohn's disease, or a healthy co-twin of an affected twin (not recorded which). CDR3s include the opening cysteine and the closing phenylalanine or tryptophan. Each record gives: clone size, V gene, J gene, CDR3 protein. Rows give clone size only sometimes, using once, few, many, or a class for an expanded clone.

NA	TRBV12-3/TRBV12-4	TRBJ1-2	CASSFRGFITGYTF
NA	TRBV27	TRBJ2-3	CASRRRETSTDTQYF
NA	TRBV7-3	TRBJ1-1	CASSLERGAMAFF
NA	TRBV7-2	TRBJ1-1	CASSSPWDRGTVAFF
NA	TRBV10-3	TRBJ2-5	CAISEADRGSETQYF
medium-sized	TRBV30	TRBJ2-3	CAWSTRVRDTQYF
NA	TRBV10-3	TRBJ2-7	CATAGTNYEQYF
NA	TRBV28	TRBJ1-6	CASSPETGGPNSPLHF
NA	TRBV20-1	TRBJ1-1	CSASWTANTEAFF
NA	TRBV20-1	TRBJ2-1	CSARDHSGGAYNEQFF
NA	TRBV5-1	TRBJ1-1	CASSLGVPGTEAFF
NA	TRBV5-5	TRBJ1-2	CASSDPGHGNYGYTF
NA	TRBV4-1	TRBJ2-7	CASSQVLDRIYEQYF
NA	TRBV7-6	TRBJ2-5	CASSLGIGGVVGQETQYF
NA	TRBV3-1	TRBJ2-1	CASSQGTGGWEQFF
NA	TRBV5-1	TRBJ1-6	CASSLQGYWSPLHF
NA	TRBV7-2	TRBJ1-3	CASSRGTVSSGNTIYF
NA	TRBV18	TRBJ2-7	CASSPNPPRQVYYEQYF
NA	TRBV15	TRBJ1-5	CATSSGGVFENQPQHF
NA	TRBV4-3	TRBJ1-1	CASSQTPGQVDTEAFF
NA	TRBV7-6	TRBJ1-3	CASSSQGITNSGNTIYF
NA	TRBV7-3	TRBJ1-1	CASSLLPRGNTEAFF
NA	TRBV5-1	TRBJ2-7	CASSNGWDSTYEQYF
NA	TRBV18	TRBJ1-1	CASSPTDSLNTEAFF
NA	TRBV12-3/TRBV12-4	TRBJ2-1	CASSPGREEQFF
NA	TRBV7-2	TRBJ2-5	CASSSEFWRTETQYF
NA	TRBV12-3/TRBV12-4	TRBJ1-6	CASSFAGIDSPLHF
NA	TRBV15	TRBJ1-5	CATSRSGGTNQPQHF
NA	TRBV7-2	TRBJ2-5	CASRFSETQYF
NA	TRBV7-2	TRBJ2-1	CASSPPSTRNNEQFF
NA	TRBV12-3/TRBV12-4	TRBJ2-7	CASSSEGLYEQYF
NA	TRBV19	TRBJ1-5	CASWVGTGNTNQPQHF
NA	TRBV7-2	TRBJ1-1	CASSLTRENTEAFF
NA	TRBV5-1	TRBJ2-4	CASSLMAAAGLAKNIQYF